The rows below give T cell receptor beta chains drawn from one sample of a study of identical twins. MiXCR, applied by TCRdb to the 5' RACE reads, yields one record per CDR3 protein. The sample yields roughly 1.6 million distinct CDR3 sequences, roughly 35% seen once. The sequenced sample was cord blood. The receptors derive from a newborn girl in good health. Each CDR3 is given with its conserved first and last residue. Fields, in order: J gene, D gene, clone size, V gene, CDR3 protein, CDR3 DNA. A D gene is named only where the DNA matches it firmly. Clone size is not always given. Where it is, it says once, few, many or a class for expanded clones.

j_call: TRBJ2-3; d_call: NA; clone_size: NA; v_call: TRBV18; cdr3_aa: CASSGVADTDTQYF; cdr3_nt: TGTGCCAGCTCTGGGGTAGCGGACACAGATACGCAGTATTTT
j_call: TRBJ1-5; d_call: NA; clone_size: few; v_call: TRBV15; cdr3_aa: CATSRGGRLNQPQHF; cdr3_nt: TGTGCCACCAGCAGAGGGGGGAGGTTAAATCAGCCCCAGCATTTT
j_call: TRBJ2-5; d_call: TRBD2; clone_size: NA; v_call: TRBV9; cdr3_aa: CASSFLPTSGGQTQYF; cdr3_nt: TGTGCCAGCAGCTTCCTCCCGACTAGCGGGGGTCAGACCCAGTACTTC
j_call: TRBJ2-4; d_call: NA; clone_size: NA; v_call: TRBV20-1; cdr3_aa: CSATLRRHSGKNIQYF; cdr3_nt: TGCAGTGCTACATTGAGGAGACACTCTGGCAAAAACATTCAGTACTTC
j_call: TRBJ2-1; d_call: NA; clone_size: NA; v_call: TRBV20-1; cdr3_aa: CSAQQTSNPYNEQFF; cdr3_nt: TGCAGTGCCCAGCAAACTAGCAACCCCTACAATGAGCAGTTCTTC
j_call: TRBJ2-1; d_call: TRBD2; clone_size: few; v_call: TRBV20-1; cdr3_aa: CSARDLAGFSYNEQFF; cdr3_nt: TGCAGTGCTAGAGACCTAGCGGGGTTCTCCTACAATGAGCAGTTCTTC
j_call: TRBJ1-1; d_call: TRBD1; clone_size: NA; v_call: TRBV20-1; cdr3_aa: CSARKDRDTEAFF; cdr3_nt: TGCAGTGCTAGGAAGGACAGGGATACTGAAGCTTTCTTT
j_call: TRBJ2-4; d_call: NA; clone_size: many; v_call: TRBV2; cdr3_aa: CASSDGKNIQYF; cdr3_nt: TGTGCCAGCAGTGACGGGAAAAACATTCAGTACTTC
j_call: TRBJ2-1; d_call: TRBD1; clone_size: NA; v_call: TRBV5-5; cdr3_aa: CASSWAQGGFYNEQFF; cdr3_nt: TGTGCCAGCAGCTGGGCACAGGGGGGATTTTACAATGAGCAGTTCTTC
j_call: TRBJ2-5; d_call: NA; clone_size: NA; v_call: TRBV4-1; cdr3_aa: CASSQDGTVQETQYF; cdr3_nt: TGCGCCAGCAGCCAAGATGGAACGGTACAAGAGACCCAGTACTTC
j_call: TRBJ2-7; d_call: NA; clone_size: few; v_call: TRBV6-1; cdr3_aa: CASPSSKSEGTPGSYEQYF; cdr3_nt: TGTGCCAGCCCTTCTTCCAAATCAGAGGGGACCCCTGGTTCCTACGAGCAGTACTTC
j_call: TRBJ1-5; d_call: NA; clone_size: few; v_call: TRBV12-3/TRBV12-4; cdr3_aa: CASSSTGRPQHF; cdr3_nt: TGTGCCAGCAGTTCTACTGGGCGGCCCCAGCATTTT
j_call: TRBJ2-3; d_call: NA; clone_size: NA; v_call: TRBV5-1; cdr3_aa: CASSLQGNMDTQYF; cdr3_nt: TGCGCCAGCAGCTTACAGGGAAATATGGATACGCAGTATTTT
j_call: TRBJ2-1; d_call: TRBD2; clone_size: NA; v_call: TRBV4-1; cdr3_aa: CASSQGPTRLADTYEQFF; cdr3_nt: TGCGCCAGCAGCCAAGGACCTACCAGACTAGCGGACACCTACGAGCAGTTCTTC
j_call: TRBJ2-1; d_call: NA; clone_size: many; v_call: TRBV7-2; cdr3_aa: CASSEPGFSYNEQFF; cdr3_nt: TGTGCCAGCAGCGAACCAGGGTTCTCCTACAATGAGCAGTTCTTC
j_call: TRBJ1-2; d_call: NA; clone_size: NA; v_call: TRBV5-1; cdr3_aa: CASSSDAGLGYTF; cdr3_nt: TGCGCCAGCAGCTCCGATGCGGGGCTGGGCTACACCTTC
j_call: TRBJ2-4; d_call: NA; clone_size: few; v_call: TRBV13; cdr3_aa: CASSLVSGSEAKNIQYF; cdr3_nt: TGTGCCAGCAGCTTAGTTTCAGGAAGCGAAGCCAAAAACATTCAGTACTTC
j_call: TRBJ2-7; d_call: TRBD2; clone_size: once; v_call: TRBV12-5; cdr3_aa: CASGLVIAGGARNEQYF; cdr3_nt: TGTGCTAGTGGTTTAGTCATTGCGGGAGGGGCGAGGAATGAGCAGTACTTC
j_call: TRBJ2-2; d_call: NA; clone_size: NA; v_call: TRBV3-1; cdr3_aa: CASSQEGGRLNTGELFF; cdr3_nt: TGTGCCAGCAGCCAAGAAGGAGGGAGGCTGAACACCGGGGAGCTGTTTTTT
j_call: TRBJ1-2; d_call: NA; clone_size: NA; v_call: TRBV20-1; cdr3_aa: CSASMGRGYGYTF; cdr3_nt: TGCAGTGCTAGCATGGGCAGGGGCTATGGCTACACCTTC
j_call: TRBJ2-7; d_call: NA; clone_size: NA; v_call: TRBV29-1; cdr3_aa: CSGAGDYNEQYF; cdr3_nt: TGCAGTGGGGCTGGGGATTACAATGAGCAGTACTTC
j_call: TRBJ2-7; d_call: NA; clone_size: NA; v_call: TRBV29-1; cdr3_aa: CSVLSPSSYEQYF; cdr3_nt: TGCAGCGTCCTCAGTCCCAGCTCCTACGAGCAGTACTTC
j_call: TRBJ1-2; d_call: NA; clone_size: NA; v_call: TRBV30; cdr3_aa: CAWSVTDYGYTF; cdr3_nt: TGTGCCTGGAGTGTAACAGACTATGGCTACACCTTC
j_call: TRBJ2-7; d_call: TRBD1; clone_size: few; v_call: TRBV6-2/TRBV6-3; cdr3_aa: CASSYRGQGYYEQYF; cdr3_nt: TGTGCCAGCAGTTACCGGGGACAGGGATACTACGAGCAGTACTTC
j_call: TRBJ2-7; d_call: TRBD2; clone_size: NA; v_call: TRBV11-2; cdr3_aa: CASRSFGLAGGRGHEQYF; cdr3_nt: TGTGCCAGCAGGTCGTTCGGACTAGCGGGGGGCCGTGGACACGAGCAGTACTTC
j_call: TRBJ2-7; d_call: TRBD2; clone_size: few; v_call: TRBV12-3/TRBV12-4; cdr3_aa: CASRRTSGFYYEQYF; cdr3_nt: TGTGCCAGCAGACGGACTAGCGGTTTTTACTACGAGCAGTACTTC
j_call: TRBJ1-2; d_call: NA; clone_size: few; v_call: TRBV29-1; cdr3_aa: CSVVGRHYGYTF; cdr3_nt: TGCAGCGTTGTCGGGCGCCACTATGGCTACACCTTC
j_call: TRBJ2-7; d_call: NA; clone_size: few; v_call: TRBV6-1; cdr3_aa: CASSADLYEQYF; cdr3_nt: TGTGCCAGCTCGGCAGATCTTTACGAGCAGTACTTC
j_call: TRBJ2-3; d_call: NA; clone_size: many; v_call: TRBV10-3; cdr3_aa: CAISESYALRTDTQYF; cdr3_nt: TGTGCCATCAGTGAGTCGTACGCGCTCCGCACAGATACGCAGTATTTT
j_call: TRBJ2-5; d_call: TRBD1; clone_size: few; v_call: TRBV20-1; cdr3_aa: CSALDPGQGRQETQYF; cdr3_nt: TGCAGTGCCCTAGATCCGGGACAGGGACGTCAAGAGACCCAGTACTTC
j_call: TRBJ2-1; d_call: NA; clone_size: NA; v_call: TRBV20-1; cdr3_aa: CSASPHGGEQFF; cdr3_nt: TGCAGTGCTAGTCCCCACGGTGGTGAGCAGTTCTTC
j_call: TRBJ2-3; d_call: TRBD2; clone_size: few; v_call: TRBV30; cdr3_aa: CAWSLAGRLGTDTQYF; cdr3_nt: TGTGCCTGGAGTCTAGCGGGGAGGTTGGGCACAGATACGCAGTATTTT
j_call: TRBJ2-7; d_call: NA; clone_size: NA; v_call: TRBV20-1; cdr3_aa: CSATRSDSSYEQYF; cdr3_nt: TGCAGTGCCACACGAAGTGACAGTTCCTACGAGCAGTACTTC
j_call: TRBJ2-1; d_call: TRBD2; clone_size: few; v_call: TRBV4-1; cdr3_aa: CASSQGAGTSVIEQFF; cdr3_nt: TGCGCCAGCAGCCAAGGGGCCGGGACTAGCGTTATTGAGCAGTTCTTC
j_call: TRBJ2-5; d_call: TRBD2; clone_size: NA; v_call: TRBV12-3/TRBV12-4; cdr3_aa: CASRDSLAEQYF; cdr3_nt: TGTGCCAGCAGGGACTCACTAGCGGAGCAGTACTTC
j_call: TRBJ2-3; d_call: NA; clone_size: NA; v_call: TRBV10-3; cdr3_aa: CAISESGAPSSTDTQYF; cdr3_nt: TGTGCCATCAGTGAGTCGGGGGCACCGTCAAGCACAGATACGCAGTATTTT
j_call: TRBJ1-6; d_call: NA; clone_size: NA; v_call: TRBV5-1; cdr3_aa: CASSLEGQGSYNSPLHF; cdr3_nt: TGCGCCAGCAGCTTGGAGGGTCAGGGGTCCTATAATTCACCCCTCCACTTT
j_call: TRBJ2-2; d_call: NA; clone_size: many; v_call: TRBV5-1; cdr3_aa: CASSLAPTGELFF; cdr3_nt: TGTGCCAGCAGCTTAGCCCCCACCGGGGAGCTGTTTTTT
j_call: TRBJ2-1; d_call: TRBD1; clone_size: NA; v_call: TRBV28; cdr3_aa: CASSSGQGILYNEQFF; cdr3_nt: TGTGCCAGCAGTTCCGGACAGGGCATACTCTACAATGAGCAGTTCTTC
j_call: TRBJ2-3; d_call: NA; clone_size: few; v_call: TRBV7-9; cdr3_aa: CASSLEGHTDTQYF; cdr3_nt: TGTGCCAGCAGCTTAGAGGGCCACACAGATACGCAGTATTTT
j_call: TRBJ1-2; d_call: TRBD1; clone_size: NA; v_call: TRBV24-1; cdr3_aa: CATSHLRQGYGYTF; cdr3_nt: TGTGCCACCAGTCATTTGAGACAGGGCTATGGCTACACCTTC
j_call: TRBJ2-3; d_call: NA; clone_size: NA; v_call: TRBV20-1; cdr3_aa: CSAINPKGSDTQYF; cdr3_nt: TGCAGTGCCATAAATCCCAAAGGGTCAGATACGCAGTATTTT
j_call: TRBJ2-3; d_call: NA; clone_size: few; v_call: TRBV5-1; cdr3_aa: CASSIRDRTDTQYF; cdr3_nt: TGCGCCAGCAGCATAAGGGACCGCACAGATACGCAGTATTTT
j_call: TRBJ1-1; d_call: NA; clone_size: NA; v_call: TRBV20-1; cdr3_aa: CSARPHRDTWEAFF; cdr3_nt: TGCAGTGCTAGACCCCACCGGGACACTTGGGAAGCTTTCTTT
j_call: TRBJ1-2; d_call: TRBD1; clone_size: many; v_call: TRBV27; cdr3_aa: CASSLSRGRNYTF; cdr3_nt: TGTGCCAGCAGTTTATCCAGGGGGCGTAACTACACCTTC
j_call: TRBJ1-2; d_call: NA; clone_size: many; v_call: TRBV29-1; cdr3_aa: CSVGWANYGYTF; cdr3_nt: TGCAGCGTTGGGTGGGCTAACTATGGCTACACCTTC
j_call: TRBJ2-1; d_call: NA; clone_size: few; v_call: TRBV6-6; cdr3_aa: CASSYRQGWDEQFF; cdr3_nt: TGTGCCAGCAGTTACCGCCAGGGATGGGATGAGCAGTTCTTC
j_call: TRBJ2-7; d_call: NA; clone_size: few; v_call: TRBV20-1; cdr3_aa: CSASDRLGYEQYF; cdr3_nt: TGCAGTGCTAGCGACAGGCTGGGGTACGAGCAGTACTTC
j_call: TRBJ2-4; d_call: NA; clone_size: few; v_call: TRBV9; cdr3_aa: CASSVGPRQFKNIQYF; cdr3_nt: TGTGCCAGCAGCGTGGGCCCCCGACAGTTCAAAAACATTCAGTACTTC
j_call: TRBJ2-7; d_call: NA; clone_size: few; v_call: TRBV20-1; cdr3_aa: CSAREGRHYEQYF; cdr3_nt: TGCAGTGCTAGAGAAGGACGGCACTACGAGCAGTACTTC
j_call: TRBJ1-5; d_call: NA; clone_size: few; v_call: TRBV6-6; cdr3_aa: CASSYLGSNQPQHF; cdr3_nt: TGTGCCAGCAGTTATTTAGGTAGCAATCAGCCCCAGCATTTT